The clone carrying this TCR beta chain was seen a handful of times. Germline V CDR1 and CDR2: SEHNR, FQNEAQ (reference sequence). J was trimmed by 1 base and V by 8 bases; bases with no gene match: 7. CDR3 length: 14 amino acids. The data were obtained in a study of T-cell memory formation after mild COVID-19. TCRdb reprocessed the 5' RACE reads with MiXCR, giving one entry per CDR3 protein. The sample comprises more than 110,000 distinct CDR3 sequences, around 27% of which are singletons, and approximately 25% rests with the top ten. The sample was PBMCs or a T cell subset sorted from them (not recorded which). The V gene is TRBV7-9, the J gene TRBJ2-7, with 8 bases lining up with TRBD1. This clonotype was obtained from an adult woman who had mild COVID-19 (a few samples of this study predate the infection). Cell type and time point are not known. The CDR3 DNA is TGTGCCAGCCACGGACAGGGTTATTCCTACGAGCAGTACTTC. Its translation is CASHGQGYSYEQYF.